The 31 T cell receptor beta chains below were found in one sample sequenced in a study of blood T cell repertoires in COVID-19. The repertoire was sequenced with immunoSEQ multiplex PCR; TCRdb's copy has only in-frame clones and lacks some. The sample yields roughly 280,000 clones, 75% to 90% seen once. Sequencing was carried out using peripheral blood. The receptors come from a man younger than 45 with active or convalescent COVID-19.

V usage is TRBV30 and J usage is TRBJ1-4; D gene uncertain. Germline V gene lookup returns CDR1 GTSNPN and CDR2 SVGIG (reference sequence). The V end was cut by 7 bases, the J end by 5 bases, with 17 bases between. CDR3 length: 14 residues. Here the CDR3 reads CASLTGRENEKLFF. CDR3 coding DNA: TGTGCCTCCCTCACGGGAAGGGAGAATGAAAAACTGTTTTTT. Full variable domain (rest looked up from reference TRBV30 and TRBJ1-4): SQTIHQWPATLVQPVGSPLSLECTVEGTSNPNLYWYRQAAGRGLQLLFYSVGIGQISSEVPQNLSASRPQDRQFILSSKKLLLSDSGFYLCASLTGRENEKLFFGSGTQLSVL.

The rearrangement links TRBV29-1 to TRBJ2-7, with D unresolved. Germline V CDR1 and CDR2: SQVTM, ANQGSEA. V was pared by 4 bases and J by 3 bases, with 7 bases between. The length of the CDR3 is 11 residues. CDR3 region: CSVVTGYEQYF. The CDR3 region has the DNA TGCAGCGTTGTTACCGGCTACGAGCAGTACTTC.

The V gene is TRBV5-6, the J gene TRBJ2-5, with 8 bases lining up with TRBD1. V dropped 4 bases and J dropped 7; count of bases not matched to a gene: 9. The germline gives CDR1 SGHDT, CDR2 YYEEEE. The CDR3 covers 14 residues. The CDR3 DNA reads TGTGCCAGCAGCATACCGGGACAGGTAGTGACCCAGTACTTC. Protein: CASSIPGQVVTQYF.

Points on this clone: Germline is not matched at one junction end, which may reflect a read error. The V call is TRBV7-2, the J call TRBJ2-7; 16 bases fit TRBD2. Germline CDR1 reads SGHTA; CDR2 reads FQGNSA. The CDR3 has 14 amino acids. The CDR3 is CASSSGLAGGPTGF. CDR3 in DNA: TGTGCCAGCAGCTCGGGACTAGCGGGGGGGCCTACGGGCTTC.

The chain carries TRBV6-5 and TRBJ2-1; no clear D gene. The CDR3 sequence is 14 residues long. V was clipped by 0 bases and J by 8 bases, with 11 bases between them. From germline, CDR1 is MNHEY and CDR2 SVGAGI. The CDR3 nucleotides are TGTGCCAGCAGTTACTCAGGCGGTGGCGATGAGCAGTTCTTC. It is translated as CASSYSGGGDEQFF.

CDR3 bases: TGTGCCAGCAGCCAGACAGCAACCTACGAGCAGTACTTC. This encodes CASSQTATYEQYF. This sequence joins TRBV27 and TRBJ2-7; D is perhaps TRBD1 (5 bases). This CDR3 has 13 amino acids. Germline V lookup: CDR1 MNHEY, CDR2 SMNVEV (reference sequence). The V end lost 6 bases, the J end lost 2 bases, and 11 bases lay between the germline ends.

The chain recombines TRBV30 with TRBJ2-7; possibly TRBD1 for D (6 bases). Germline assignment: CDR1 GTSNPN and CDR2 SVGIG (reference sequence). The V gene lost 0 bases and the J gene lost 9 bases, with 24 bases spanning the gap. CDR3 length: 16 amino acids. The CDR3 is CAWSVPGQGPPLGQYF. CDR3 sequence (DNA): TGTGCCTGGAGTGTACCGGGGCAGGGGCCCCCCCTGGGGCAGTACTTC.

This chain links TRBV2 with TRBJ1-1; unclear D gene. Germline CDR1 and CDR2: SNHLY and FYNNEI. Trimming cost V 3 bases and J 6 bases, with 14 bases left between them. The CDR3 runs 14 residues. This CDR3 reads CASSDRRGNPEAFF. The CDR3, as DNA: TGTGCCAGCAGTGACCGTCGGGGTAACCCTGAAGCTTTCTTT.

The chain uses TRBV2 and TRBJ1-2, with D perhaps TRBD1 (5 bases). The V and J ends lost 7 bases and 8 bases respectively, with 17 bases between them. The CDR3 is 13 residues long. Per the germline V gene, CDR1 is SNHLY and CDR2 is FYNNEI. The CDR3 spells CASKLSGTTGYTF. CDR3 in DNA: TGTGCCAGCAAGCTTTCCGGGACTACAGGCTACACCTTC.

The CDR3 coding sequence is TGTGCCAGCAGCCCCTGGGAGGGCGCTTATGGCTACACCTTC. Translated: CASSPWEGAYGYTF. J is TRBJ1-2 and V is TRBV6-5; unclear D gene. Trimming removed 6 bases at V and 5 bases at J, with 16 bases between. The germline gives CDR1 MNHEY, CDR2 SVGAGI. There are 14 residues in the CDR3.

This clone has just one count. The V and J genes are TRBV12-5 and TRBJ2-7; tentative D call: TRBD2 (5 bases). Germline values: CDR1 LGHNT, CDR2 FRNRAP. With 0 bases removed from V and 3 bases from J, the gap between germline ends came to 12 bases. The CDR3 sequence is 15 residues long. CDR3 amino acids: CASGLVIWRSYEQYF. CDR3 DNA sequence: TGTGCTAGTGGTTTGGTAATTTGGAGGAGCTACGAGCAGTACTTC.

This chain joins TRBV12-3 or TRBV12-4 and TRBJ2-1, with D maybe TRBD1 (6 bases). V was pared by 5 bases and J by 2 bases, with 7 bases between. The CDR3 spans 13 residues. The CDR3 here is CASSAGAYNEQFF. The CDR3 DNA sequence: TGTGCCAGCAGTGCAGGGGCCTACAATGAGCAGTTCTTC.

This clone was found once. V is TRBV13 and J is TRBJ2-7, with D maybe TRBD2 (5 bases). Per the germline V gene, CDR1 is PRHDT and CDR2 is FYEKMQ (reference sequence). The CDR3 is 14 residues long. The V end lost 5 bases, the J end lost 2 bases, and 13 bases lay between the germline ends. As DNA, the CDR3 is TGTGCCAGCAGCCCGACGACTAAACCCTACGAGCAGTACTTC. Its translation: CASSPTTKPYEQYF.

This clone was recorded only once. The rearrangement links TRBV2 to TRBJ1-1; D remains unclear. Trimming pared 2 bases from V and 0 bases from J, leaving 13 bases between. Germline-derived CDR1 and CDR2 are SNHLY and FYNNEI. The CDR3 runs to 16 residues. The CDR3 loop is CASSEWQAFMNTEAFF. The CDR3 DNA follows: TGTGCCAGCAGTGAATGGCAGGCCTTCATGAACACTGAAGCTTTCTTT.

The chain recombines TRBV6-5 with TRBJ1-1, with 8 bases aligning to TRBD1. V lost 4 bases to trimming and J lost 8 bases; unmatched junction nucleotides: 3. Looked up from germline, CDR1 is MNHEY and CDR2 is SVGAGI. CDR3 length: 12 amino acids. CDR3 nucleotides: TGTGCCAGCAGTTCGCGGACAGGGGAAGCTTTCTTT. Residues: CASSSRTGEAFF.

This clone was found a few times. The chain joins TRBV27 to TRBJ1-1; 11 nucleotides align to TRBD1. The V gene end was trimmed by 6 bases and the J gene end by 5 bases; junction bases not matched to a gene: 8. Looked up from germline, CDR1 is MNHEY and CDR2 is SMNVEV (reference sequence). The CDR3 is 15 residues long. CDR3 in DNA: TGTGCCAGCAGCCGGGGGACAGGGGGACTTACTGAAGCTTTCTTT. The encoded protein is CASSRGTGGLTEAFF.

The rearrangement uses TRBV5-8 and TRBJ2-5; 8 bases fit TRBD2. The CDR3 consists of 15 residues. The germline CDR1 and CDR2 sequences are SGHTS and YDEGEE. The V gene end was trimmed by 0 bases and the J gene end by 4 bases; junction bases not matched to a gene: 5. The chain's CDR3 is CASSLASAGGETQYF. In DNA form, the CDR3 reads TGTGCCAGCAGCTTGGCCTCGGCGGGGGGAGAGACCCAGTACTTC.

This clone has just a few counts. V usage is TRBV7-3 and J usage is TRBJ2-1, with TRBD2 matching 9 bases. The V segment lost 4 bases and the J segment 4 bases; nucleotides outside the gene matches: 8. CDR3 length equals 16 residues. Germline V gene lookup returns CDR1 SGHTA and CDR2 FQGTGA. This CDR3 reads CASSWQAGGLYNEQFF. CDR3 nucleotide sequence: TGTGCCAGCAGCTGGCAAGCGGGGGGCCTATACAATGAGCAGTTCTTC.

V usage is TRBV6-2 or TRBV6-3 and J usage is TRBJ2-7; 14 bases align to TRBD2. This CDR3 contains 15 residues. CDR1 and CDR2 (germline): MNHEY, SVGEGT. Unmatched junction bases numbered 7, after V lost 6 bases and J lost 6 bases. The CDR3 bases are TGTGCCAGCAGCCACGGGACTAGCGGGGGCTGCGAGCAGTACTTC. It is translated as CASSHGTSGGCEQYF.

This clone was observed a few times. V and J are TRBV5-1 and TRBJ2-1, with 13 bases fitting TRBD2. The germline CDR1 and CDR2 sequences are SGHRS and YFSETQ. Germline trimming cut 0 bases from V and 6 bases from J; bases unmatched to any gene: 3. CDR3 length: 16 residues. Here the CDR3 DNA reads TGCGCCAGCAGCTTGGGGACTAGCGGGGGCCTCAATGAGCAGTTCTTC. Encoded protein: CASSLGTSGGLNEQFF.

This rearrangement joins TRBV27 to TRBJ2-2; 10 positions match TRBD1. CDR1 and CDR2 (germline): MNHEY, SMNVEV (reference sequence). V dropped 10 bases and J dropped 5; count of bases not matched to a gene: 13. The CDR3 is 16 residues long. The CDR3 DNA reads TGTGCCACGCAAGTACTAGGACAGGGGGGTACCGGGGAGCTGTTTTTT. Its protein product is CATQVLGQGGTGELFF.

The CDR3 region is CASSSTGEQYF. The CDR3, as DNA: TGTGCCAGCAGCTCTACAGGCGAGCAGTACTTC. The gene calls are TRBV7-6 and TRBJ2-7, with a weak D call TRBD1 (5 bases). Trimming removed 4 bases at V and 6 bases at J, with 7 bases between. Germline CDR1 SGHVS, CDR2 FNYEAQ. This CDR3 has 11 amino acids.

The rearrangement uses TRBV6-5 and TRBJ1-5, with TRBD1 identical over 7 bases. Per germline, CDR1 MNHEY and CDR2 SVGAGI. The trim removed 6 bases at V and 2 bases at J, leaving 4 bases unmatched. The CDR3 has 14 residues. CDR3 loop: CASRDRVGNQPQHF. The CDR3 DNA reads TGTGCCAGCAGAGACAGGGTTGGCAATCAGCCCCAGCATTTT.

This rearrangement joins TRBV6-5 to TRBJ2-5; D remains unclear. Trimming pared 8 bases from V and 1 base from J, leaving 11 bases between. The CDR3 has 13 residues. The germline CDR1 and CDR2 sequences are MNHEY and SVGAGI. The CDR3 bases are TGTGCCAGCCAGTTTTCCTCCCAAGAGACCCAGTACTTC. Protein product: CASQFSSQETQYF.

The CDR3 nucleotides are TGTGCCAGTAGTCACGCGACTAACACCGGGGAGCTGTTTTTT. Protein product: CASSHATNTGELFF. The chain carries TRBV19 and TRBJ2-2; D remains unclear. CDR1 LNHDA and CDR2 SQIVND come from the germline V gene (reference sequence). V shed 5 bases and J shed 2 bases, with 9 bases lying between them. This CDR3 contains 14 residues.

The V gene is TRBV6-1, the J gene TRBJ1-2, with D perhaps matching TRBD1 (5 bases). From germline, CDR1 is MNHNS and CDR2 SASEGT. The CDR3 spans 13 residues. The germline V and J ends were trimmed by 2 bases and 5 bases, with 9 bases remaining between them. In DNA form, the CDR3 reads TGTGCCAGCAGTGAAATTGGGGGGTATGGCTACACCTTC. Amino acids: CASSEIGGYGYTF.

As DNA, the CDR3 is TGTGCCAGCAGTTACATGGGGCACTGGAACACTGAAGCTTTCTTT. Translated: CASSYMGHWNTEAFF. The J gene is TRBJ1-1, the V gene TRBV6-2 or TRBV6-3; a possible D gene is TRBD1 (5 bases). Germline V gene data show CDR1 as MNHEY and CDR2 as SVGEGT. V dropped 2 bases and J dropped 1 base, with 11 bases sitting between them. This CDR3 region has 15 residues.

This clone was observed a single time. The genes are TRBV5-8 and TRBJ2-7; D is unclear. V was shortened by 0 bases and J by 5 bases, with 3 bases between the two germline ends. The CDR3 has 11 residues. CDR1 and CDR2 (germline): SGHTS, YDEGEE. Written as DNA, the CDR3 is TGTGCCAGCAGCTTGGGCGACGAGCAGTACTTC. The encoded protein is CASSLGDEQYF.

The rearrangement links TRBV14 to TRBJ2-5; no definite D call. Looked up from germline, CDR1 is SGHDN and CDR2 is FVKESK. The CDR3 runs 15 residues. V lost 3 bases, J lost 5 bases, and 16 bases lay in between. The CDR3 coding sequence is TGTGCCAGCAGCCAGGCGGTTGCTCCCCGGGAGACCCAGTACTTC. Amino acid sequence: CASSQAVAPRETQYF.

This chain connects TRBV27 to TRBJ2-3; tentatively, D is TRBD2 (6 bases). The CDR3 is made up of 15 amino acids. The germline V gene has CDR1 MNHEY and CDR2 SMNVEV (reference sequence). V was shortened by 7 bases and J by 4 bases, with 18 bases between the two germline ends. The CDR3 loop reads CASMEDPGGPDTQYF. The CDR3 DNA sequence: TGTGCCAGCATGGAGGACCCCGGGGGACCAGATACGCAGTATTTT.

The chain links TRBV5-8 to TRBJ2-5, with 9 bases aligning to TRBD2. Germline V gene sequence: CDR1 SGHTS, CDR2 YDEGEE. V was clipped by 2 bases and J by 2 bases; unmatched bases: 4. The CDR3 covers 15 residues. For the CDR3, the DNA is TGTGCCAGCAGCTTAGAGACTAGCGGACAAGAGACCCAGTACTTC. It codes for CASSLETSGQETQYF.